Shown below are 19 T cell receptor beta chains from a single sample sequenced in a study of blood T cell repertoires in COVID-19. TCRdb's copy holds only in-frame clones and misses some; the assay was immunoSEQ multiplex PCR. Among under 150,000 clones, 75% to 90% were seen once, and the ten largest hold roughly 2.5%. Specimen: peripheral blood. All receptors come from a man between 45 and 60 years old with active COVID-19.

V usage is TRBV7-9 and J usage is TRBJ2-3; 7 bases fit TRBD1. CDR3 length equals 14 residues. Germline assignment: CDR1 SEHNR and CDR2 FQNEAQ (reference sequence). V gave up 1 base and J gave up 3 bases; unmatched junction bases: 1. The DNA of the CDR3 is TGTGCCAGCAGCTTAGAGGGGGCAACAGATACGCAGTATTTT. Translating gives CASSLEGATDTQYF.

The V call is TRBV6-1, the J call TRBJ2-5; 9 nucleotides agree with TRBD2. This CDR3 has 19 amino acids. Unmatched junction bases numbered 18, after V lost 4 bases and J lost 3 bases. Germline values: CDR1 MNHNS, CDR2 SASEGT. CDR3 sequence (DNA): TGTGCCAGCAGTGTGGGTGGTGGGATAGCGGGGGTCACGAAAGAGACCCAGTACTTC. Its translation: CASSVGGGIAGVTKETQYF.

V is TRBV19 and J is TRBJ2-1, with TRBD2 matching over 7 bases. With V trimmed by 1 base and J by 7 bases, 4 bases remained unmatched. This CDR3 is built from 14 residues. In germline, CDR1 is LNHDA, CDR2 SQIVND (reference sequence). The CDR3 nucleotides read TGTGCCAGTAGTATAGGGTGGGAGGGAAATGAGCAGTTCTTC. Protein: CASSIGWEGNEQFF.

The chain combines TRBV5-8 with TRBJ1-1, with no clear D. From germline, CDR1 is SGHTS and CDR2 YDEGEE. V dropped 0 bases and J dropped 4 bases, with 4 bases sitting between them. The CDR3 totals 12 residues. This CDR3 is CASSLGSTEAFF. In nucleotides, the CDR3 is TGTGCCAGCAGCTTGGGGAGCACTGAAGCTTTCTTT.

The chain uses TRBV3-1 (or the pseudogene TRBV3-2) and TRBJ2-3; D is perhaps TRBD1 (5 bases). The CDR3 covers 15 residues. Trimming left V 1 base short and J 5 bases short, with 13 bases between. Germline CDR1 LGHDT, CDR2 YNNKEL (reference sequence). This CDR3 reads CASSQGQGWVDTQYF. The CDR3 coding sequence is TGTGCCAGCAGCCAAGGGCAGGGATGGGTAGATACGCAGTATTTT.

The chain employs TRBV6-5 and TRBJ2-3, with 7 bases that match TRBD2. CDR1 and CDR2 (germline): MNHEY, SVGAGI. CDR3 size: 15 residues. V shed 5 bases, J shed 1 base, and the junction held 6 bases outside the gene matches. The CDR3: CASSPDRGGTDTQYF. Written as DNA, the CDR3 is TGTGCCAGCAGTCCCGATCGGGGGGGCACAGATACGCAGTATTTT.

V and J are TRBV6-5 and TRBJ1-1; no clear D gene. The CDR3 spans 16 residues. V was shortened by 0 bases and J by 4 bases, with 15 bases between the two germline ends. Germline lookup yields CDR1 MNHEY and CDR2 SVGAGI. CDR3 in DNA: TGTGCCAGCAGTTACTCGGTTGCGCGGTTGGTCACTGAAGCTTTCTTT. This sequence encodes CASSYSVARLVTEAFF.

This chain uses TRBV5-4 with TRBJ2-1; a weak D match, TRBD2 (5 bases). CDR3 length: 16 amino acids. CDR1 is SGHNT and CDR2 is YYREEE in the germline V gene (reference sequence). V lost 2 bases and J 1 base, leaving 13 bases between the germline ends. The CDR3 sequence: CASSFGRELSYNEQFF. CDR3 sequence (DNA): TGTGCCAGCAGCTTTGGACGGGAACTATCCTACAATGAGCAGTTCTTC.

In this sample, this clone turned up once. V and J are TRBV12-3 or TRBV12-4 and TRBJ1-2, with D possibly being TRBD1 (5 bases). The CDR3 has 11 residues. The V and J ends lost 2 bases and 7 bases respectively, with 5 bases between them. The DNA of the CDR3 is TGTGCCAGCAGTTTACAGGGTGGCTACACCTTC. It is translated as CASSLQGGYTF.

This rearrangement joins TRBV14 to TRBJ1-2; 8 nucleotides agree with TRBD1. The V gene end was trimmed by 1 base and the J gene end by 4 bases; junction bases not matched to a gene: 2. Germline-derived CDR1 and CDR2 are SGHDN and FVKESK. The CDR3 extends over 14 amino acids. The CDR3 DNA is TGTGCCAGCAGCCAAGTGGGACAGGCCTATGGCTACACCTTC. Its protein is CASSQVGQAYGYTF.

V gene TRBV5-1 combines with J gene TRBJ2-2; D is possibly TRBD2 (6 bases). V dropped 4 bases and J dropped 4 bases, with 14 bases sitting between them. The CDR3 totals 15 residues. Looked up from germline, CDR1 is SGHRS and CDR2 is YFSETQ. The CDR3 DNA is TGCGCCAGCAGCGGGGGGACGGGGTCCACCGGGGAGCTGTTTTTT. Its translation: CASSGGTGSTGELFF.

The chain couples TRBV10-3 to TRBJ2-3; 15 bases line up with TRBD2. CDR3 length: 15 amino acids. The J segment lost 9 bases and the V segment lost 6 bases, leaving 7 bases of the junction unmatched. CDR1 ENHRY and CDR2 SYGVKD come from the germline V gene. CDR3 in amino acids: CAISGLAGGSGTQYF. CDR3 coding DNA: TGTGCCATCAGCGGACTAGCGGGGGGGTCAGGCACGCAGTATTTT.

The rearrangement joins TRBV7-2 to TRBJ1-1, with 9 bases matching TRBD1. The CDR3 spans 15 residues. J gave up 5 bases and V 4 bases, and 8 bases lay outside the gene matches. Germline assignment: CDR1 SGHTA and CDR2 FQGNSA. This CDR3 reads CASSSPRQGGTEAFF. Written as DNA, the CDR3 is TGTGCCAGCAGCTCCCCCCGACAGGGGGGGACTGAAGCTTTCTTT.

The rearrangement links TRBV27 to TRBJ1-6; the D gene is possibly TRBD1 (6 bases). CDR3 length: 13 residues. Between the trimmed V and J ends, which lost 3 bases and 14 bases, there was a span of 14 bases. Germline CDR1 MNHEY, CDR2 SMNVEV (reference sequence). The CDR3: CASSFAGAFSLHF. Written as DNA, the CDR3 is TGTGCCAGCAGTTTTGCAGGGGCCTTCTCCCTCCACTTT.

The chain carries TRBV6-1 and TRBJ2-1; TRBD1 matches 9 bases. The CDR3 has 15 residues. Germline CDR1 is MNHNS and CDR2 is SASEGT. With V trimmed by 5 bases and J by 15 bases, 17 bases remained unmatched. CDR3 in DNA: TGTGCCAGCAGTAAGAGGGAGGACAGGGGAATTCGGTGGTTCTTC. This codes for CASSKREDRGIRWFF.

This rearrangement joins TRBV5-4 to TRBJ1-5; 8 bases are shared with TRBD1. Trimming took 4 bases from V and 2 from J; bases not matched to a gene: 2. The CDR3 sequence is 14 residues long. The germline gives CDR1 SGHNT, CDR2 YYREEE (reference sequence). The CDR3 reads CASSPGQGNQPQHF. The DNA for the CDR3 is TGTGCCAGCAGCCCGGGACAGGGCAATCAGCCCCAGCATTTT.

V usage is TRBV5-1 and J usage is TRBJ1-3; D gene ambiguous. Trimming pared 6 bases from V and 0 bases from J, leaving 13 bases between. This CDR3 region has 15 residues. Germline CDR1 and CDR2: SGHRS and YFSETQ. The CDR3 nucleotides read TGCGCCAGCACCCCAGAGGGTACCTCTGGAAACACCATATATTTT. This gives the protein CASTPEGTSGNTIYF.

Written as DNA, the CDR3 is TGTGCCAGCAGCTTAGGCCAGGGGTATAGCAATCAGCCCCAGCATTTT. The encoded protein is CASSLGQGYSNQPQHF. The J gene is TRBJ1-5, the V gene TRBV7-6, with a weak D call TRBD1 (6 bases). V was trimmed by 1 base and J by 0 bases, leaving 10 bases between them. This CDR3 is built from 16 residues. Germline lookup yields CDR1 SGHVS and CDR2 FNYEAQ.

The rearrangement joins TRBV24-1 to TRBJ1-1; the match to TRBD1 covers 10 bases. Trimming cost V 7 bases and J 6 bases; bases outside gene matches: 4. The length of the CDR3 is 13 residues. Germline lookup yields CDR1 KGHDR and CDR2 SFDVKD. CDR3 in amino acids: CATRGQGSAEAFF. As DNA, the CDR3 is TGTGCCACCAGGGGACAGGGGTCCGCTGAAGCTTTCTTT.